One sample yielded the 9 T cell receptor beta chains listed below, sequenced in a study of radiation and T cells in renal cell carcinoma. Sample time point: blood 2 weeks post-SBRT. Treatment in this sample: 15 Gy SBRT to primary tumor, nephrectomy 4 weeks later. The method was immunoSEQ multiplex PCR; TCRdb's version includes in-frame clones alone and lacks a portion of them. The sample holds about 130,000 clones, around nine tenths seen once. Specimen: blood, collected from a patient whose treatment included radiotherapy and nephrectomy. These receptors originate from a woman in her 70s with renal cell carcinoma.

This chain joins TRBV19 and TRBJ2-7; 11 positions agree with TRBD1. The CDR3 length is 14 residues. Per germline, CDR1 LNHDA and CDR2 SQIVND (reference sequence). Trimming removed 3 bases from V and 6 bases from J; junction bases left unmatched: 4. The CDR3 protein is CASSMPGQGGEQYF. DNA for the CDR3: TGTGCCAGTAGTATGCCGGGACAGGGGGGCGAGCAGTACTTC.

This chain connects TRBV2 to TRBJ2-7; D may correspond to TRBD1 or TRBD2 (5 bases each). The CDR3 length is 14 residues. Between the trimmed V and J ends, which lost 7 bases and 3 bases, there was a span of 16 bases. Germline V CDR1 and CDR2: SNHLY, FYNNEI. CDR3 DNA sequence: TGTGCCAGCATGCCGAGGGCAGGGAACTACGAGCAGTACTTC. Its translation: CASMPRAGNYEQYF.

V gene TRBV9 combines with J gene TRBJ1-1, with D possibly matching TRBD1 (5 bases). The CDR3 has 13 residues. V lost 0 bases to trimming and J lost 7 bases, with 10 bases between them. CDR1 is SGDLS, CDR2 YYNGEE, per germline. The CDR3 region is CASSVEDGGEAFF. The CDR3 DNA sequence: TGTGCCAGCAGCGTAGAAGACGGGGGTGAAGCTTTCTTT.

The chain employs TRBV5-4 and TRBJ1-1; D gene uncertain. V dropped 4 bases and J dropped 4 bases, with 14 bases sitting between them. This CDR3 has 14 residues. The germline V gene encodes CDR1 SGHNT and CDR2 YYREEE (reference sequence). In DNA, the CDR3 is TGTGCCAGCAGCGTACCTCGTGGAGGCACTGAAGCTTTCTTT. Its protein product is CASSVPRGGTEAFF.

The chain couples TRBV6-5 to TRBJ1-1, with 7 bases matching TRBD1. The CDR3 contains 15 residues. J gave up 0 bases and V 4 bases, and 5 bases lay outside the gene matches. Germline V gene lookup returns CDR1 MNHEY and CDR2 SVGAGI. The CDR3: CASSSGTAMNTEAFF. CDR3 bases: TGTGCCAGCAGTTCCGGGACAGCGATGAACACTGAAGCTTTCTTT.

The chain combines TRBV19 with TRBJ1-6, with D possibly being TRBD1 (5 bases). The CDR3 consists of 14 residues. Trimming shortened V by 9 bases and J by 5 bases, and 14 bases separated the two germline ends. Germline values: CDR1 LNHDA, CDR2 SQIVND (reference sequence). The CDR3 sequence is CASKGTADNSPLHF. CDR3 nucleotides: TGTGCCAGCAAAGGGACGGCAGATAATTCACCCCTCCACTTT. Supplemented by reference TRBV19 and TRBJ1-6, the full variable domain reads DGGITQSPKYLFRKEGQNVTLSCEQNLNHDAMYWYRQDPGQGLRLIYYSQIVNDFQKGDIAEGYSVSREKKESFPLTVTSAQKNPTAFYLCASKGTADNSPLHFGNGTRLTVT.

The rearrangement links TRBV15 to TRBJ1-5; no clear D gene. Germline CDR1 is LNHNV and CDR2 is YYDKDF (reference sequence). Between the trimmed V and J ends, which lost 1 base and 2 bases, there was a span of 3 bases. There are 13 residues in the CDR3. The CDR3 region is CATSRAGNQPQHF. In DNA form, the CDR3 reads TGTGCCACCAGCAGAGCGGGCAATCAGCCCCAGCATTTT.

Note on this clone: A junction end diverges from the germline sequence, so it may reflect a read error. This chain uses TRBV5-1 with TRBJ1-1; 11 bases map to TRBD1. The germline V gene encodes CDR1 SGHRS and CDR2 YFSETQ. CDR3 length: 15 residues. DNA of the CDR3: TGTGCCAGCAGCGCGCCGGGACAGGGGGTAACTGAAGCTTTCTTT. It encodes CASSAPGQGVTEAFF.

This rearrangement joins TRBV27 to TRBJ1-4; 12 positions agree with TRBD1. Looked up from germline, CDR1 is MNHEY and CDR2 is SMNVEV (reference sequence). CDR3 length: 17 amino acids. The junction had 15 bases not matched to a gene; V was cut back by 5 bases and J by 11 bases. CDR3 in amino acids: CASSPWRGTGGMDKLFF. CDR3 DNA: TGTGCCAGCAGTCCTTGGAGGGGGACAGGGGGCATGGATAAACTGTTTTTT.